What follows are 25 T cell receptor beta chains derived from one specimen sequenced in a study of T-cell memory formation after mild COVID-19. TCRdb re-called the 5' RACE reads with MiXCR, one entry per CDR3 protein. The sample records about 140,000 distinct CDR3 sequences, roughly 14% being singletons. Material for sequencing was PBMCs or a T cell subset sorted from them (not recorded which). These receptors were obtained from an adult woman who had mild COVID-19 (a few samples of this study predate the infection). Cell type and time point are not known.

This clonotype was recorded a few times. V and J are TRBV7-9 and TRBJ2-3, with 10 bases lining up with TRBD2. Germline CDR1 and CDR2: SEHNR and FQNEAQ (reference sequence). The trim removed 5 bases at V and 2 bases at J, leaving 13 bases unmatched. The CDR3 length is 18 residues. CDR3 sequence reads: CASSAPGLAYTSTDTQYF. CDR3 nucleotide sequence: TGTGCCAGCAGCGCACCGGGACTAGCGTATACCTCCACAGATACGCAGTATTTT.

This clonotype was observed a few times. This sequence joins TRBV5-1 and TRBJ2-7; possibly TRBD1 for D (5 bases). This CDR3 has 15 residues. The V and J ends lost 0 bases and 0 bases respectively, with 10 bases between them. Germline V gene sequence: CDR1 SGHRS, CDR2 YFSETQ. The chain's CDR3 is CASSLASGLSYEQYF. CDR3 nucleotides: TGCGCCAGCAGCTTGGCGTCAGGGCTCTCCTACGAGCAGTACTTC. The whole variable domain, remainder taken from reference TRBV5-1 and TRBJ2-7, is KAGVTQTPRYLIKTRGQQVTLSCSPISGHRSVSWYQQTPGQGLQFLFEYFSETQRNKGNFPGRFSGRQFSNSRSEMNVSTLELGDSALYLCASSLASGLSYEQYFGPGTRLTVT.

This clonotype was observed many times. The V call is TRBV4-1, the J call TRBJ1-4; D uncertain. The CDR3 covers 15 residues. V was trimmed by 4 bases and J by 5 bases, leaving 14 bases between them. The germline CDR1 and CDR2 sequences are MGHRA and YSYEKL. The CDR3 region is CASSPTPGSNEKLFF. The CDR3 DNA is TGCGCCAGCAGCCCGACCCCGGGAAGCAATGAAAAACTGTTTTTT.

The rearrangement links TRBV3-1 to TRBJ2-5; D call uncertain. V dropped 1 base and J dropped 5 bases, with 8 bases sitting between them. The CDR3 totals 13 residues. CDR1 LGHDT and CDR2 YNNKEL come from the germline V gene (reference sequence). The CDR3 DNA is TGTGCCAGCAGCCAAGCTAGTAGGGAGACCCAGTACTTC. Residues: CASSQASRETQYF.

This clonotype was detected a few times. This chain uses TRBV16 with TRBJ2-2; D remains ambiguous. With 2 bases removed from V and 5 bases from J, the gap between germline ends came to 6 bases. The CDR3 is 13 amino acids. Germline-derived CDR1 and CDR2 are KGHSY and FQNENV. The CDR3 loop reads CASSQMGTGELFF. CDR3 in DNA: TGTGCCAGCAGCCAAATGGGAACCGGGGAGCTGTTTTTT.

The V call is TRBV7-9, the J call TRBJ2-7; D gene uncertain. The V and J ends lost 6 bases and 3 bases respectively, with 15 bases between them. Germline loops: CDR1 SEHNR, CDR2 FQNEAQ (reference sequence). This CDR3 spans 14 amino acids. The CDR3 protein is CASSPSQAFYEQYF. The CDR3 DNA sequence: TGTGCCAGCAGTCCATCCCAGGCTTTCTACGAGCAGTACTTC.

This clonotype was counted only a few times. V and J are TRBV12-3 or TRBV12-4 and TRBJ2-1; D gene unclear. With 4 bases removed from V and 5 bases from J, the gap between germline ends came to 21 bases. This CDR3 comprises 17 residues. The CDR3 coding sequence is TGTGCCAGCAGTTCCTCCGTGGTTAAGCTCGCCGACAATGAGCAGTTCTTC. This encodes CASSSSVVKLADNEQFF.

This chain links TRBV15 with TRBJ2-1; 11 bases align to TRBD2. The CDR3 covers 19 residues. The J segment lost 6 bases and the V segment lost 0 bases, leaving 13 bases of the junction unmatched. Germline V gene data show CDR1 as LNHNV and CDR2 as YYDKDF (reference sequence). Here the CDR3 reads CATSRDRSSGGRYRNEQFF. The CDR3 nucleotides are TGTGCCACCAGCAGAGATCGATCTAGCGGGGGGCGCTATCGCAATGAGCAGTTCTTC.

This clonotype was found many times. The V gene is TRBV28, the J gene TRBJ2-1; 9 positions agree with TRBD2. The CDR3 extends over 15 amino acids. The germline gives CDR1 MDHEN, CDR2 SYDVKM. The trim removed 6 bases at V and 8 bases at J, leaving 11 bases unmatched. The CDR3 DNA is TGTGCCAGCAGCCCCCCCAGCGGGGGGACCTATGAGCAGTTCTTC. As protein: CASSPPSGGTYEQFF. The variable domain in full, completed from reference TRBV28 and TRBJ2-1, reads DVKVTQSSRYLVKRTGEKVFLECVQDMDHENMFWYRQDPGLGLRLIYFSYDVKMKEKGDIPEGYSVSREKKERFSLILESASTNQTSMYLCASSPPSGGTYEQFFGPGTRLTVL.

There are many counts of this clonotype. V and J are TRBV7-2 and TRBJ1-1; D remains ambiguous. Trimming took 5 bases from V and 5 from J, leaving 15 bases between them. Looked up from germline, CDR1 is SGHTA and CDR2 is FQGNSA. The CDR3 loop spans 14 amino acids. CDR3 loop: CASSLRGVRTEAFF. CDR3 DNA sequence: TGTGCCAGCAGCCTACGTGGGGTAAGGACTGAAGCTTTCTTT.

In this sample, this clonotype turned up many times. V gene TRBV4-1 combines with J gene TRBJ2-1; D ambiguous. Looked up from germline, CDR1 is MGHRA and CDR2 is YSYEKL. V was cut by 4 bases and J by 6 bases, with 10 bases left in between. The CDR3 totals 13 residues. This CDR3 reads CASSPYSTNEQFF. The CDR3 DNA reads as TGCGCCAGCAGCCCATACAGTACCAATGAGCAGTTCTTC.

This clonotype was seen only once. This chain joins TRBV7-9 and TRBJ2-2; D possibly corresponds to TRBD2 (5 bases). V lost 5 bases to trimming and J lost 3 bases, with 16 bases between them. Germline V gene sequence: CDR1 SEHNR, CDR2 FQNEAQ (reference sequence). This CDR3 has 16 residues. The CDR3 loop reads CASSPMGVGDTGELFF. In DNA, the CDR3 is TGTGCCAGCAGCCCTATGGGAGTCGGGGACACCGGGGAGCTGTTTTTT. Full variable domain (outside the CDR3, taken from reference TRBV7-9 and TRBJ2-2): DTGVSQNPRHKITKRGQNVTFRCDPISEHNRLYWYRQTLGQGPEFLTYFQNEAQLEKSRLLSDRFSAERPKGSFSTLEIQRTEQGDSAMYLCASSPMGVGDTGELFFGEGSRLTVL.

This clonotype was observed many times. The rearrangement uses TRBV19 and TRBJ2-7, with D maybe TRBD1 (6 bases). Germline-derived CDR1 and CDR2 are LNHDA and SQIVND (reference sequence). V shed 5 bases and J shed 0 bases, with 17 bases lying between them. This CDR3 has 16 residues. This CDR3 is CASSCAGTSYSYEQYF. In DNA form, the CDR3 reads TGTGCCAGTAGTTGTGCCGGGACAAGCTACTCCTACGAGCAGTACTTC.

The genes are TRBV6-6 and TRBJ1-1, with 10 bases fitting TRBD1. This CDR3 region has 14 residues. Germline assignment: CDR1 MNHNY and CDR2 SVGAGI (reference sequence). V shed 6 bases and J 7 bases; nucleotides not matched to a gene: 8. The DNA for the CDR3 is TGTGCCAGCAGAACCGGGACAGGGGCCCTTGAAGCTTTCTTT. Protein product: CASRTGTGALEAFF.

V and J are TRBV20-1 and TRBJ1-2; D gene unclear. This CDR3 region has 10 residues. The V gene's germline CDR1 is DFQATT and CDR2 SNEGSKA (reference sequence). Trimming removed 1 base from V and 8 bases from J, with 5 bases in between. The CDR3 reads CSARVGGYTF. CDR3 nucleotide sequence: TGCAGTGCTAGAGTGGGGGGCTACACCTTC.

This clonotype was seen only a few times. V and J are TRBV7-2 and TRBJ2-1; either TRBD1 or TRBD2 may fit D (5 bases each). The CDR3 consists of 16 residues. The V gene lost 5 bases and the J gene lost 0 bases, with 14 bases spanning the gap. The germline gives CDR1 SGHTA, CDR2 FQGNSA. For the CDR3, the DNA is TGTGCCAGCAGCCACGGCACAGGAGGCTCCTACAATGAGCAGTTCTTC. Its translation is CASSHGTGGSYNEQFF.

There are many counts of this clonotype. CDR3 sequence: CSAREGVRYGYTF. The CDR3 DNA reads TGCAGTGCTAGAGAGGGAGTACGGTATGGCTACACCTTC. The J gene is TRBJ1-2, the V gene TRBV20-1; D uncertain. This CDR3 contains 13 residues. The germline gives CDR1 DFQATT, CDR2 SNEGSKA (reference sequence). Trimming removed 0 bases at V and 5 bases at J, with 10 bases between.

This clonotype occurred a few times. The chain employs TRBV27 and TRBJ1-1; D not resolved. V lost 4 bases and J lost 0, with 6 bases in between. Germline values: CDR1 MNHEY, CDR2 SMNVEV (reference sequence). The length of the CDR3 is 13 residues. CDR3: CASSSQVNTEAFF. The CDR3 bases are TGTGCCAGCAGTTCTCAGGTGAACACTGAAGCTTTCTTT.

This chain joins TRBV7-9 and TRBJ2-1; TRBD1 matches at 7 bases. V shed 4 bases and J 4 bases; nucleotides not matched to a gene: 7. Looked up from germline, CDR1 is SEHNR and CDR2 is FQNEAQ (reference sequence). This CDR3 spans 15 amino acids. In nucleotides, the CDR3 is TGTGCCAGCAGCTATACAGGGGATCAATACAATGAGCAGTTCTTC. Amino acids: CASSYTGDQYNEQFF. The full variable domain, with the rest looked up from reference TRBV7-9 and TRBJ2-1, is DTGVSQNPRHKITKRGQNVTFRCDPISEHNRLYWYRQTLGQGPEFLTYFQNEAQLEKSRLLSDRFSAERPKGSFSTLEIQRTEQGDSAMYLCASSYTGDQYNEQFFGPGTRLTVL.

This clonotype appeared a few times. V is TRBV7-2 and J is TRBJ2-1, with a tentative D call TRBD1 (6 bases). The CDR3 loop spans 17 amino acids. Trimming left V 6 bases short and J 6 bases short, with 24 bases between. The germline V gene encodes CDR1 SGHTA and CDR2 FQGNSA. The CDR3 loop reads CASSRTQGFLTGNEQFF. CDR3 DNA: TGTGCCAGCAGTCGAACCCAGGGGTTCCTTACGGGCAATGAGCAGTTCTTC.

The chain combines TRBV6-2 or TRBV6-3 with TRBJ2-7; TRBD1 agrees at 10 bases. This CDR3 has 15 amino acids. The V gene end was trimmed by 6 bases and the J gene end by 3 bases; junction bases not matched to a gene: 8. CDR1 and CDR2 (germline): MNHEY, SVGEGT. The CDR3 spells CASSPAGTGDYEQYF. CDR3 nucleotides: TGTGCCAGCAGCCCAGCCGGGACAGGGGACTACGAGCAGTACTTC.

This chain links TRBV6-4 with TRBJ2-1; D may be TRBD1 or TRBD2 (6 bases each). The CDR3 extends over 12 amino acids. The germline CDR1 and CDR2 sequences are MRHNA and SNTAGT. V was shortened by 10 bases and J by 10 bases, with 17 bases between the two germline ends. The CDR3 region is CATGWGAEEQFF. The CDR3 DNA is TGTGCCACCGGCTGGGGGGCGGAAGAGCAGTTCTTC.

The CDR3 spells CASSYWESGELFF. DNA for the CDR3: TGCGCCAGCAGCTATTGGGAATCCGGGGAGCTGTTTTTT. The chain is built from TRBV5-1 and TRBJ2-2; the D is unclear. The V gene's germline CDR1 is SGHRS and CDR2 YFSETQ. The CDR3 is 13 amino acids. Trimming pared 3 bases from V and 6 bases from J, leaving 9 bases between.

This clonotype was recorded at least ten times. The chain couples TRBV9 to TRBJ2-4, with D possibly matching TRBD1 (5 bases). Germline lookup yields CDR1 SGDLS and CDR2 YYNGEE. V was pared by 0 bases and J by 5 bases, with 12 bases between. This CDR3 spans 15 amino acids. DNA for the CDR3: TGTGCCAGCAGCGTAGGGACACTGCCCCAAAACATTCAGTACTTC. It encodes CASSVGTLPQNIQYF.

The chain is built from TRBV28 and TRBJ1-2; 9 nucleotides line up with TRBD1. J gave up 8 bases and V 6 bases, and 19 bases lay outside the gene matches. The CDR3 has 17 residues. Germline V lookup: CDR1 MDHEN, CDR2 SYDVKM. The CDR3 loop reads CASSYTPQVGQGGGYTF. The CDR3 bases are TGTGCCAGCAGCTACACCCCCCAAGTGGGACAGGGAGGCGGCTACACCTTC.